A single sample gave rise to the 17 T cell receptor beta chains below, sequenced in a study of T-cell reconstitution after alpha-beta-depleted transplantation in children. TCRbeta library construction was performed incorporating unique molecular identifiers. TCRdb reprocessed the PCR reads via MiXCR and lists one record per CDR3 protein. The sample carries about 610,000 distinct CDR3 sequences, roughly a tenth recorded once. This material consisted of PBMCs from the stem cell graft donor, taken from the stem cell graft. All receptors come from a human donor who donated a stem cell graft to a child with acute myeloid leukemia.

The chain's CDR3 is CSVETGGTQYF. The CDR3 DNA reads TGCAGCGTTGAAACAGGGGGGACCCAGTACTTC. V is TRBV29-1 and J is TRBJ2-5, with TRBD1 matching 8 bases. Germline values: CDR1 SQVTM, CDR2 ANQGSEA. This CDR3 is built from 11 residues. V lost 2 bases to trimming and J lost 7 bases; unmatched junction nucleotides: 0.

This clonotype was seen a handful of times. The chain uses TRBV7-2 and TRBJ1-5; 8 bases are a match to TRBD1. The V gene's germline CDR1 is SGHTA and CDR2 FQGNSA. The length of the CDR3 is 15 residues. V was clipped by 1 base and J by 9 bases; unmatched bases: 8. Here the CDR3 reads CASSLGQGSRGPQHF. The CDR3 DNA sequence: TGTGCCAGCAGCTTAGGACAGGGGAGCAGGGGGCCCCAGCATTTT.

V and J are TRBV6-4 and TRBJ2-3, with 8 nucleotides matching TRBD2. CDR3 length equals 13 residues. Germline-derived CDR1 and CDR2 are MRHNA and SNTAGT. Unmatched junction bases numbered 9, after V lost 2 bases and J lost 14 bases. The CDR3 reads CASSDPPHGRAYF. CDR3 in DNA: TGTGCCAGCAGTGACCCCCCCCACGGGAGGGCGTATTTT.

This clonotype has more than one count but fewer than ten. The rearrangement joins TRBV10-3 to TRBJ1-1; D may be TRBD1 (6 bases). From germline, CDR1 is ENHRY and CDR2 SYGVKD. V was pared by 0 bases and J by 1 base, with 9 bases between. CDR3 length equals 15 residues. CDR3 in DNA: TGTGCCATCAGTGAGTCGGACAGAGGGAACACTGAAGCTTTCTTT. As protein: CAISESDRGNTEAFF.

The chain has TRBV20-1 and TRBJ2-3, with 10 bases that match TRBD2. The junction had 7 bases not matched to a gene; V was cut back by 4 bases and J by 6 bases. The CDR3 loop spans 14 amino acids. Germline-derived CDR1 and CDR2 are DFQATT and SNEGSKA (reference sequence). CDR3 in DNA: TGCAGTGCTAAACCTAGCGGGAGAACCGATACGCAGTATTTT. It codes for CSAKPSGRTDTQYF.

The V call is TRBV29-1, the J call TRBJ2-7, with D possibly being TRBD2 (5 bases). Trimming left V 3 bases short and J 3 bases short, with 15 bases between. The CDR3 is 14 amino acids. The germline V gene has CDR1 SQVTM and CDR2 ANQGSEA. CDR3 loop: CSVDAGRDNYEQYF. The CDR3 region has the DNA TGCAGCGTTGATGCGGGCAGAGATAACTACGAGCAGTACTTC.

This clonotype was detected only once. CDR3 residues: CASSPPQETDTQYF. In DNA form, the CDR3 reads TGTGCCAGCTCACCACCGCAGGAGACAGATACGCAGTATTTT. V and J are TRBV18 and TRBJ2-3; no clear D gene. There are 14 residues in the CDR3. The germline V and J ends were trimmed by 0 bases and 3 bases, with 7 bases remaining between them. Germline CDR1 KGHSH, CDR2 LQKENI. The variable domain in full, completed from reference TRBV18 and TRBJ2-3, reads NAGVMQNPRHLVRRRGQEARLRCSPMKGHSHVYWYRQLPEEGLKFMVYLQKENIIDESGMPKERFSAEFPKEGPSILRIQQVVRGDSAAYFCASSPPQETDTQYFGPGTRLTVL.

The CDR3 sequence is CASSIGTGPYNEQFF. In DNA form, the CDR3 reads TGTGCCAGCAGTATCGGGACAGGGCCCTACAATGAGCAGTTCTTC. The rearrangement joins TRBV12-3 or TRBV12-4 to TRBJ2-1; TRBD1 matches 9 bases. V shed 5 bases and J 2 bases; nucleotides not matched to a gene: 4. This CDR3 has 15 residues.

This rearrangement joins TRBV3-1 to TRBJ2-3, with TRBD2 matching 7 bases. CDR3 length: 17 amino acids. With V trimmed by 0 bases and J by 6 bases, 12 bases remained unmatched. Per the germline V gene, CDR1 is LGHDT and CDR2 is YNNKEL (reference sequence). The CDR3 is CASSQEPGGSGTDTQYF. CDR3 in DNA: TGTGCCAGCAGCCAAGAGCCTGGGGGAAGCGGGACCGATACGCAGTATTTT.

The chain joins TRBV12-3 or TRBV12-4 to TRBJ2-7; possibly TRBD1 for D (7 bases). CDR3 size: 14 residues. V was cut by 4 bases and J by 3 bases, with 13 bases left in between. In DNA form, the CDR3 reads TGTGCCAGCAGTTCGGAGGGACAGCGCTACGAGCAGTACTTC. This codes for CASSSEGQRYEQYF.

This clonotype was recorded a few times. The chain couples TRBV19 to TRBJ2-1; 8 bases line up with TRBD2. The CDR3 is 14 amino acids. The trim removed 4 bases at V and 5 bases at J, leaving 4 bases unmatched. Germline CDR1 reads LNHDA; CDR2 reads SQIVND (reference sequence). The CDR3 nucleotides are TGTGCCAGTAGTAAGTTTAGCGGGGACAATGAGCAGTTCTTC. Translation gives CASSKFSGDNEQFF.

Concerning this clonotype itself: Relative to the germline gene, one junction end is altered; a read error may explain this. The chain carries TRBV19 and TRBJ2-7; D possibly matches TRBD1 or TRBD2 (5 bases each). Germline CDR1 is LNHDA and CDR2 is SQIVND (reference sequence). This CDR3 has 15 amino acids. CDR3: CASSLDGTRTGEQYF. As DNA, the CDR3 is TGTGCCAGTAGTCTAGATGGGACCCGCACGGGCGAGCAGTACTTC. The variable domain in full, with the rest retrieved from reference TRBV19 and TRBJ2-7, is DGGITQSPKYLFRKEGQNVTLSCEQNLNHDAMYWYRQDPGQGLRLIYYSQIVNDFQKGDIAEGYSVSREKKESFPLTVTSAQKNPTAFYLCASSLDGTRTGEQYFGPGTRLTVT.

This clonotype was detected a few times. The germline gene is not matched at one end of the junction; a read error may be the cause. The chain uses TRBV28 and TRBJ2-1, with D perhaps TRBD1 (6 bases). Germline CDR1 MDHEN, CDR2 SYDVKM. This CDR3 has 12 residues. Here the CDR3 DNA reads TGTGCCAGCAGTTCCCCCCCCCAGACAGGCTTATTC. Protein: CASSSPPQTGLF.

This clonotype was seen ten or more times. The J gene is TRBJ2-3, the V gene TRBV20-1; 10 nucleotides match TRBD2. The germline gives CDR1 DFQATT, CDR2 SNEGSKA (reference sequence). Germline trimming cut 0 bases from V and 4 bases from J; bases unmatched to any gene: 10. This CDR3 is built from 17 residues. The CDR3 region has the DNA TGCAGTGCTAGAGATAGGCTAGCGGGAGTAGTCGCAGATACGCAGTATTTT. Translated: CSARDRLAGVVADTQYF.

This clonotype has more than one count but fewer than ten. This sequence joins TRBV5-1 and TRBJ2-2; D assignment may be TRBD1 or TRBD2 (5 bases each). This CDR3 contains 17 residues. Germline-derived CDR1 and CDR2 are SGHRS and YFSETQ. Trimming removed 4 bases from V and 5 bases from J, with 21 bases in between. The CDR3 loop is CASSPSPGRLNTGELFF. The CDR3 DNA follows: TGCGCCAGCAGCCCATCACCGGGACGGCTCAATACCGGGGAGCTGTTTTTT.

This clonotype was counted between two and nine times. DNA for the CDR3: TGTGCCAGCAGTTCAACCGGGACTAGCGGCTTACGATGGTACTTC. This translates into CASSSTGTSGLRWYF. J is TRBJ2-7 and V is TRBV27, with 11 positions matching TRBD2. The CDR3 length is 15 residues. The ends lost 4 bases at V and 12 bases at J; junction bases unmatched: 14. Germline lookup yields CDR1 MNHEY and CDR2 SMNVEV (reference sequence).

The rearrangement uses TRBV12-3 or TRBV12-4 and TRBJ1-4, with a tentative D call TRBD1 (6 bases). This CDR3 region has 16 residues. V gave up 6 bases and J gave up 7 bases, with 21 bases separating them. The DNA for the CDR3 is TGTGCCAGCAGCTCCCCACGCGGGGGGCTTTTTGAAAAACTGTTTTTT. Protein sequence: CASSSPRGGLFEKLFF.